One sample yielded the 32 T cell receptor beta chains listed below, sequenced in a study of blood T cell repertoires in COVID-19. Assay used: immunoSEQ multiplex PCR; TCRdb lists only in-frame clones, some missing. The sample has roughly 190,000 clones, roughly 82% seen once. Sequenced: PBMCs or T cells enriched from blood (not recorded which). The receptors originated from a woman aged 55-75 years with acute COVID-19.

The rearrangement links TRBV19 to TRBJ2-5, with a weak D call TRBD2 (5 bases). Germline loops: CDR1 LNHDA, CDR2 SQIVND (reference sequence). CDR3 length: 13 amino acids. Trimming took off 5 bases at V and 4 bases at J, with 11 bases between the two ends. CDR3 nucleotide sequence: TGTGCCAGTAGTGTAGGACTGCGAGAGACCCAGTACTTC. It translates to CASSVGLRETQYF.

The V and J genes are TRBV18 and TRBJ2-7, with D possibly being TRBD1 (6 bases). This CDR3 region has 12 residues. Germline-derived CDR1 and CDR2 are KGHSH and LQKENI. With 2 bases removed from V and 5 bases from J, the gap between germline ends came to 7 bases. DNA for the CDR3: TGTGCCAGCTCACCAACAGGGCACGAGCAGTACTTC. Translating gives CASSPTGHEQYF.

This chain uses TRBV6-2 or TRBV6-3 with TRBJ1-1; D perhaps matches TRBD1 (5 bases). Looked up from germline, CDR1 is MNHEY and CDR2 is SVGEGT. CDR3 length equals 16 residues. V lost 6 bases to trimming and J lost 4 bases, with 21 bases between them. The CDR3 DNA is TGTGCCAGCAGCCTCAATCGGGGGTCGCATCGCACTGAAGCTTTCTTT. Residues: CASSLNRGSHRTEAFF.

This clone was counted between two and nine times. The CDR3 DNA follows: TGTGCCAGCAGCACGAGGGAGGGGGCCAAAAACATTCAGTACTTC. Translated, it gives CASSTREGAKNIQYF. The gene calls are TRBV11-2 and TRBJ2-4; TRBD2 matches 7 bases. This CDR3 has 15 residues. V lost 5 bases, J lost 1 base, and 5 bases stayed unmatched. In germline, CDR1 is SGHAT, CDR2 FQNNGV. Using reference TRBV11-2 and TRBJ2-4 for the parts outside the CDR3, the full variable domain is EAGVAQSPRYKIIEKRQSVAFWCNPISGHATLYWYQQILGQGPKLLIQFQNNGVVDDSQLPKDRFSAERLKGVDSTLKIQPAKLEDSAVYLCASSTREGAKNIQYFGAGTRLSVL.

J is TRBJ2-7 and V is TRBV28, with TRBD1 identical over 8 bases. The CDR3 runs to 14 residues. With V trimmed by 8 bases and J by 2 bases, 8 bases remained unmatched. The germline CDR1 and CDR2 sequences are MDHEN and SYDVKM. The CDR3 coding sequence is TGTGCCAGCCGAGACAGGGGCCCCCCCTACGAGCAGTACGTC. Translation gives CASRDRGPPYEQYV.

This chain joins TRBV6-5 and TRBJ2-7; 10 bases map to TRBD2. The CDR3 consists of 14 residues. V shed 4 bases and J 7 bases; nucleotides not matched to a gene: 7. Germline loops: CDR1 MNHEY, CDR2 SVGAGI. The CDR3: CASSLAGGPGEQYF. Written as DNA, the CDR3 is TGTGCCAGCAGTTTAGCGGGAGGCCCCGGGGAGCAGTACTTC.

A single count supports this clone. The V gene is TRBV13, the J gene TRBJ2-1; TRBD2 might be the D (6 bases). The germline V gene has CDR1 PRHDT and CDR2 FYEKMQ (reference sequence). Deletions cut 3 bases from V and 8 bases from J, with 23 bases between. CDR3 length: 17 amino acids. The CDR3 DNA sequence: TGTGCCAGCAGCTTTGGGGCAAGGGGAGGCTGGGACGATGAGCAGTTCTTC. It codes for CASSFGARGGWDDEQFF.

This clone was observed a handful of times. The CDR3 protein is CASSPQQGAYTGELFF. CDR3 nucleotides: TGTGCCAGCAGCCCTCAGCAGGGGGCTTACACCGGGGAGCTGTTTTTT. The rearrangement joins TRBV7-2 to TRBJ2-2; 8 bases align to TRBD1. The germline V gene has CDR1 SGHTA and CDR2 FQGNSA. V shed 5 bases and J 3 bases; nucleotides not matched to a gene: 8. CDR3 length: 16 amino acids.

The chain combines TRBV4-3 with TRBJ1-1; D is perhaps TRBD1 (5 bases). V lost 4 bases to trimming and J lost 5 bases, with 20 bases between them. This CDR3 is built from 16 residues. Germline V CDR1 and CDR2: LGHNA, YSLEER. The chain's CDR3 is CASSRGGGTLGTEAFF. As DNA, the CDR3 is TGCGCCAGCAGCCGAGGAGGCGGGACCCTCGGGACTGAAGCTTTCTTT.

This chain uses TRBV7-9 with TRBJ1-6, with TRBD1 as a possible D gene (5 bases). CDR1 is SEHNR, CDR2 FQNEAQ, per germline (reference sequence). The V and J ends lost 3 bases and 5 bases respectively, with 11 bases between them. The CDR3 is made up of 15 amino acids. The CDR3 DNA is TGTGCCAGCAGCTTTGATGACAGAAATAATTCACCCCTCCACTTT. Translated: CASSFDDRNNSPLHF.

The chain joins TRBV19 to TRBJ2-3, with TRBD1 as a possible D gene (6 bases). V was trimmed by 5 bases and J by 4 bases, leaving 19 bases between them. This CDR3 is 16 amino acids long. The germline gives CDR1 LNHDA, CDR2 SQIVND (reference sequence). CDR3 region: CASSLLWQGRADTQYF. Here the CDR3 DNA reads TGTGCCAGTAGTCTCCTCTGGCAGGGGCGGGCAGATACGCAGTATTTT. Complete variable domain (other parts from reference TRBV19 and TRBJ2-3): DGGITQSPKYLFRKEGQNVTLSCEQNLNHDAMYWYRQDPGQGLRLIYYSQIVNDFQKGDIAEGYSVSREKKESFPLTVTSAQKNPTAFYLCASSLLWQGRADTQYFGPGTRLTVL.

This clone was seen a few times. J is TRBJ2-3 and V is TRBV4-1; 7 bases map to TRBD2. The CDR3 length is 14 residues. The germline V gene has CDR1 MGHRA and CDR2 YSYEKL. Trimming removed 3 bases from V and 5 bases from J; junction bases left unmatched: 5. CDR3 residues: CASSHTGGGDTQYF. The CDR3 nucleotides are TGCGCCAGCAGCCATACGGGAGGTGGAGATACGCAGTATTTT.

The genes are TRBV14 and TRBJ2-2; unclear D gene. The CDR3 loop spans 12 amino acids. Per the germline V gene, CDR1 is SGHDN and CDR2 is FVKESK. V dropped 4 bases and J dropped 6 bases, with 6 bases sitting between them. The CDR3 region has the DNA TGTGCCAGCAGCCCCTACCCCGGGGAGCTGTTTTTT. Amino acids: CASSPYPGELFF.

CDR3 sequence reads: CASSPTPSDTEAFF. The CDR3 coding sequence is TGTGCCAGCAGCCCCACACCTTCCGACACTGAAGCTTTCTTT. The V gene is TRBV7-8, the J gene TRBJ1-1; D unclear. The CDR3 consists of 14 residues. V lost 5 bases and J 3 bases, leaving 13 bases between the germline ends. The germline V gene has CDR1 SGHVS and CDR2 FQNEAQ.

The chain has TRBV2 and TRBJ2-2; 7 nucleotides match TRBD2. This CDR3 comprises 15 residues. Germline V gives CDR1 SNHLY, CDR2 FYNNEI. After removal of 3 bases from V and 3 bases from J, the junction contained 4 bases not matched to a gene. This CDR3 reads CASSDRGEDTGELFF. In DNA, the CDR3 is TGTGCCAGCAGTGATCGGGGGGAAGACACCGGGGAGCTGTTTTTT.

The V call is TRBV18, the J call TRBJ1-3, with 7 bases identical to TRBD1. The CDR3 is 14 amino acids. V shed 6 bases and J 2 bases; nucleotides not matched to a gene: 4. Germline V gene sequence: CDR1 KGHSH, CDR2 LQKENI. DNA of the CDR3: TGTGCCAGCTCCCCGGACAGGACTGGAAACACCATATATTTT. It encodes CASSPDRTGNTIYF.

This clone was detected once. The chain recombines TRBV28 with TRBJ1-4; tentatively, D is TRBD1 (6 bases). Looked up from germline, CDR1 is MDHEN and CDR2 is SYDVKM. The CDR3 runs to 14 residues. V lost 3 bases, J lost 8 bases, and 13 bases lay in between. The CDR3 DNA follows: TGTGCCAGCAGTTTGGGGGGGCTCCAGGAAAAACTGTTTTTT. Its translation: CASSLGGLQEKLFF.

The gene calls are TRBV9 and TRBJ1-4; D uncertain. Germline values: CDR1 SGDLS, CDR2 YYNGEE. Trimming cost V 3 bases and J 5 bases, with 8 bases left between them. The CDR3 consists of 13 residues. CDR3: CASSAGENEKLFF. The CDR3 coding sequence is TGTGCCAGCAGCGCGGGAGAAAATGAAAAACTGTTTTTT.

This clone occurred once. The genes are TRBV5-1 and TRBJ1-2; the match to TRBD1 covers 8 bases. CDR3 length equals 15 residues. Germline trimming cut 4 bases from V and 5 bases from J; bases unmatched to any gene: 10. CDR1 is SGHRS and CDR2 is YFSETQ in the germline V gene. Here the CDR3 reads CASSLDVTGAYGYTF. The CDR3, as DNA: TGCGCCAGCAGCCTGGATGTGACAGGGGCATATGGCTACACCTTC.

This sequence joins TRBV2 and TRBJ2-7; D call uncertain. The CDR3 extends over 14 amino acids. The V gene lost 3 bases and the J gene lost 2 bases, with 11 bases spanning the gap. Germline V gives CDR1 SNHLY, CDR2 FYNNEI. The CDR3 here is CASSDSAVTYEQYV. CDR3 in DNA: TGTGCCAGCAGTGATAGTGCGGTGACCTACGAGCAGTACGTC.

J is TRBJ2-3 and V is TRBV5-1; 7 bases align to TRBD2. The CDR3 spans 17 residues. V gave up 0 bases and J gave up 2 bases; unmatched junction bases: 9. In germline, CDR1 is SGHRS, CDR2 YFSETQ. In DNA, the CDR3 is TGCGCCAGCAGCTTGGGGTATTGGGGAGGGGTCACAGATACGCAGTATTTT. It is translated as CASSLGYWGGVTDTQYF. Full variable domain (missing parts from reference TRBV5-1 and TRBJ2-3): KAGVTQTPRYLIKTRGQQVTLSCSPISGHRSVSWYQQTPGQGLQFLFEYFSETQRNKGNFPGRFSGRQFSNSRSEMNVSTLELGDSALYLCASSLGYWGGVTDTQYFGPGTRLTVL.

The chain uses TRBV11-2 and TRBJ2-1, with D unresolved. The CDR3 sequence is 14 residues long. V was shortened by 2 bases and J by 2 bases, with 7 bases between the two germline ends. Germline V lookup: CDR1 SGHAT, CDR2 FQNNGV. CDR3 loop: CASSLSVTYNEQFF. CDR3 DNA: TGTGCCAGCAGCTTAAGCGTCACCTACAATGAGCAGTTCTTC. Using reference TRBV11-2 and TRBJ2-1 for the parts outside the CDR3, the full variable domain is EAGVAQSPRYKIIEKRQSVAFWCNPISGHATLYWYQQILGQGPKLLIQFQNNGVVDDSQLPKDRFSAERLKGVDSTLKIQPAKLEDSAVYLCASSLSVTYNEQFFGPGTRLTVL.

The chain couples TRBV7-8 to TRBJ1-3, with TRBD1 matching 10 bases. This CDR3 contains 16 residues. Germline CDR1 SGHVS, CDR2 FQNEAQ. After removal of 3 bases from V and 2 bases from J, the junction contained 4 bases not matched to a gene. The CDR3 sequence: CASSFLGQGAGNTIYF. The CDR3 DNA is TGTGCCAGCAGCTTCCTTGGACAGGGGGCTGGAAACACCATATATTTT.

This chain uses TRBV4-3 with TRBJ2-3; TRBD2 matches 7 bases. Germline V gene sequence: CDR1 LGHNA, CDR2 YSLEER. Trimming cost V 4 bases and J 2 bases; bases outside gene matches: 0. The CDR3 has 13 amino acids. The CDR3 spells CASSRDYTDTQYF. In nucleotides, the CDR3 is TGCGCCAGCAGCCGGGACTACACAGATACGCAGTATTTT.

This clone is a singleton in its sample. V is TRBV7-2 and J is TRBJ1-2, with D tentatively TRBD1 (6 bases). The CDR3 extends over 14 amino acids. Trimming stripped 6 bases from V and 6 bases from J, with 17 bases between. CDR1 and CDR2 (germline): SGHTA, FQGNSA. The CDR3 here is CASSSRGRQDGYTF. The CDR3 DNA reads as TGTGCCAGCAGTTCGAGGGGGAGACAGGATGGCTACACCTTC.

The chain links TRBV18 to TRBJ2-1; D possibly corresponds to TRBD2 (6 bases). Trimming took off 0 bases at V and 4 bases at J, with 10 bases between the two ends. Per germline, CDR1 KGHSH and CDR2 LQKENI. The CDR3 is 15 amino acids. The CDR3 DNA sequence: TGTGCCAGCTCACCACCGGGGGGAAAATACAATGAGCAGTTCTTC. Translated, it gives CASSPPGGKYNEQFF.

This clone has a single count. The CDR3 spells CASSWDYSTDTQYF. The CDR3 nucleotides read TGTGCCAGTAGCTGGGACTACTCCACAGATACGCAGTATTTT. The chain combines TRBV19 with TRBJ2-3; 7 bases map to TRBD2. V was pared by 6 bases and J by 2 bases, with 5 bases of the junction left unmatched. The CDR3 is 14 residues long. Looked up from germline, CDR1 is LNHDA and CDR2 is SQIVND (reference sequence).

The chain is built from TRBV19 and TRBJ1-6, with D perhaps TRBD1 (6 bases). V was shortened by 5 bases and J by 6 bases, with 17 bases between the two germline ends. CDR1 is LNHDA and CDR2 is SQIVND in the germline V gene (reference sequence). The CDR3 contains 16 residues. This CDR3 reads CASSGSDRVINSPLHF. As DNA, the CDR3 is TGTGCCAGTAGTGGGTCGGACAGAGTCATTAATTCACCCCTCCACTTT. Full variable domain (missing parts from reference TRBV19 and TRBJ1-6): DGGITQSPKYLFRKEGQNVTLSCEQNLNHDAMYWYRQDPGQGLRLIYYSQIVNDFQKGDIAEGYSVSREKKESFPLTVTSAQKNPTAFYLCASSGSDRVINSPLHFGNGTRLTVT.

The chain couples TRBV19 to TRBJ2-7; tentatively, D is TRBD1 (7 bases). Germline V CDR1 and CDR2: LNHDA, SQIVND (reference sequence). V was shortened by 5 bases and J by 3 bases, with 17 bases between the two germline ends. The CDR3 consists of 15 residues. CDR3 region: CASSPRWQGGYEQYF. Written as DNA, the CDR3 is TGTGCCAGTAGTCCCCGGTGGCAGGGGGGCTACGAGCAGTACTTC.

The chain uses TRBV6-2 or TRBV6-3 and TRBJ2-3; 9 bases agree with TRBD1. CDR1 MNHEY and CDR2 SVGEGT come from the germline V gene. The CDR3 is made up of 14 amino acids. Trimming took 1 base from V and 4 from J; bases not matched to a gene: 0. CDR3 residues: CASSYWTGADTQYF. CDR3 DNA: TGTGCCAGCAGTTACTGGACAGGGGCAGATACGCAGTATTTT.

The chain links TRBV18 to TRBJ1-3; a weak D match, TRBD1 (5 bases). This CDR3 contains 17 residues. Germline CDR1 and CDR2: KGHSH and LQKENI. Trimming pared 3 bases from V and 2 bases from J, leaving 17 bases between. CDR3 DNA: TGTGCCAGCTCACCCCCCGGGGCGGGGGTCACTGGAAACACCATATATTTT. This gives the protein CASSPPGAGVTGNTIYF.

On this clone: An end of the junction differs from the germline gene, which may be a read error. The chain combines TRBV13 with TRBJ1-2, with a weak D call TRBD1 (5 bases). The CDR3 consists of 10 residues. Germline-derived CDR1 and CDR2 are PRHDT and FYEKMQ (reference sequence). CDR3 region: CASSYATGVF. The CDR3 nucleotides read TGTGCCAGCAGCTATGCCACAGGAGTCTTC.